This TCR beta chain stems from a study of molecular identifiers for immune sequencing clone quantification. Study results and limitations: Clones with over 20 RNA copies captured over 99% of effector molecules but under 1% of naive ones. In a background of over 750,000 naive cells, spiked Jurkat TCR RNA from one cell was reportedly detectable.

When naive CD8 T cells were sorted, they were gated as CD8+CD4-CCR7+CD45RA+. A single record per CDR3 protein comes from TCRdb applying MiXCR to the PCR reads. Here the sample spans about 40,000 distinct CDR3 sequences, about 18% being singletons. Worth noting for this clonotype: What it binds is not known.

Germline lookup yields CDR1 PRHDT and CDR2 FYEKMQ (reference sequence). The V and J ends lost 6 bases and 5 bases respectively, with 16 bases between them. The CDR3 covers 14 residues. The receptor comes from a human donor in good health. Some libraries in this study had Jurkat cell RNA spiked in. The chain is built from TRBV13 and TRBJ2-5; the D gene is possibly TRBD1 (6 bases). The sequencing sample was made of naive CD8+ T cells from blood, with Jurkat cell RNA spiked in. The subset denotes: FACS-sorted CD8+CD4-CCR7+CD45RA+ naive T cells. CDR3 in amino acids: CASSLAGAWETQYF. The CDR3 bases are TGTGCCAGCAGTCTGGCAGGGGCGTGGGAGACCCAGTACTTC.